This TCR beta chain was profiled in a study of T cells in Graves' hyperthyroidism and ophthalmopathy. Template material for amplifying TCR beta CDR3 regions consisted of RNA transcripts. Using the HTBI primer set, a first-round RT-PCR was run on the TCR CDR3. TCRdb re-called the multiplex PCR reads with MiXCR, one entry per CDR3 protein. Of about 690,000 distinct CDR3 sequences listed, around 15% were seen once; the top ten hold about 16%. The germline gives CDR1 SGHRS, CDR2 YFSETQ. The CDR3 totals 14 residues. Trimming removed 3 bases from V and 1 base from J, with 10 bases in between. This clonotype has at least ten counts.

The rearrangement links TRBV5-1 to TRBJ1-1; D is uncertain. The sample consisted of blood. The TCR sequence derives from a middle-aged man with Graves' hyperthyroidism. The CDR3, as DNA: TGCGCCAGCAGCTCGACCCCAGCGAACACTGAAGCTTTCTTT. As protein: CASSSTPANTEAFF.